The 7 T cell receptor beta chains reported below all come from one sample, sequenced in a study of CD8+CD57+ T cells in acquired aplastic anemia. The study profiled TCR beta VDJ and CDR3 using genomic DNA as template. TCRdb fed the reads into MiXCR, producing one record per CDR3 protein. The table has about 200,000 distinct CDR3 sequences, around 32% seen once. The sequenced sample consisted of sorted CD4+, CD8+, or CD8+CD57+ T cells (not recorded which) from PBMCs. The receptors shown here come from a human donor in good health, serving as a control.

This clonotype has at least ten counts. This chain connects TRBV19 to TRBJ2-7; the D gene is possibly TRBD1 (6 bases). CDR1 is LNHDA and CDR2 is SQIVND in the germline V gene (reference sequence). V lost 5 bases to trimming and J lost 6 bases, with 14 bases between them. The CDR3 length is 13 residues. The CDR3, as DNA: TGTGCCAGTAGTTGGGGGCCACGAGGCGAGCAGTACTTC. This sequence encodes CASSWGPRGEQYF.

This clonotype was counted a single time. The chain recombines TRBV20-1 with TRBJ2-5; TRBD2 agrees at 15 bases. J was trimmed by 5 bases and V by 0 bases; bases with no gene match: 7. This CDR3 has 17 residues. Germline assignment: CDR1 DFQATT and CDR2 SNEGSKA (reference sequence). The CDR3 loop reads CSARDRTSGGAWETQYF. In DNA, the CDR3 is TGCAGTGCTAGAGATAGGACTAGCGGGGGGGCATGGGAGACCCAGTACTTC.

Many counts were recorded for this clonotype. V is TRBV7-8 and J is TRBJ1-5; 9 positions agree with TRBD1. Germline CDR1 and CDR2: SGHVS and FQNEAQ. CDR3 length: 16 residues. V was pared by 0 bases and J by 8 bases, with 8 bases of the junction left unmatched. CDR3 in DNA: TGTGCCAGCAGCTTAGCGAGGACAGGGGAGTGGAAGCCCCAGCATTTT. Amino acids: CASSLARTGEWKPQHF.

The chain is built from TRBV29-1 and TRBJ1-2; D uncertain. V dropped 4 bases and J dropped 6 bases, with 6 bases sitting between them. CDR3 length: 10 amino acids. Germline values: CDR1 SQVTM, CDR2 ANQGSEA. CDR3 residues: CSVGEDGYTF. The DNA of the CDR3 is TGCAGCGTTGGGGAGGATGGCTACACCTTC.

Comment on this clonotype: This may be a read error: a much more frequent sequence differs by one nucleotide. J is TRBJ1-2 and V is TRBV5-1; D is unclear. The CDR3 runs to 13 residues. Germline V gene lookup returns CDR1 SGHRS and CDR2 YFSETQ. This CDR3 is CASSLGLEDGYAF. The CDR3 nucleotides read TGCGCCAGCAGCTTGGGACTTGAGGACGGCTACGCCTTC.

V and J are TRBV14 and TRBJ2-7; the D gene is possibly TRBD2 (6 bases). In germline, CDR1 is SGHDN, CDR2 FVKESK. The CDR3 sequence is 14 residues long. V lost 5 bases to trimming and J lost 5 bases, with 16 bases between them. The CDR3 bases are TGTGCCAGCAGCTTATGGGGGGTGTTAGACGAGCAGTACTTC. Its protein is CASSLWGVLDEQYF.

This clonotype was observed at least ten times. The chain links TRBV10-1 to TRBJ2-1; D uncertain. Germline CDR1 reads WNHNN; CDR2 reads SYGVQD (reference sequence). V was trimmed by 0 bases and J by 7 bases, leaving 10 bases between them. This CDR3 spans 14 amino acids. The CDR3 loop reads CASSESWQRNEQFF. The CDR3 DNA reads as TGCGCCAGCAGTGAGTCGTGGCAACGGAATGAGCAGTTCTTC.